Listed below are T cell receptor beta chains from one sample, sequenced in a study of blood T cell repertoires in COVID-19. Clones were read by immunoSEQ multiplex PCR, and TCRdb kept only the in-frame ones, dropping some. Of around 200,000 clones in the sample, roughly nine tenths are singletons; the top ten hold roughly 0.69%. Sample: peripheral blood. The source is a man aged 35-49 years with acute or convalescent COVID-19. Each CDR3 is given with its conserved first and last residue. The D gene is left open where the match is weak.

13,TRBV27,.,TRBJ1-5,CASSIRGNQPQHF,TGTGCCAGCAGTATCCGAGGGAATCAGCCCCAGCATTTT
15,TRBV6-1,.,TRBJ1-4,CASSDSRGSNEKLFF,TGTGCCAGCAGTGATTCCCGAGGATCTAATGAAAAACTGTTTTTT
14,TRBV4-1,TRBD2,TRBJ2-5,CASSPNSGEETQYF,TGCGCCAGCAGCCCCAATAGCGGGGAAGAGACCCAGTACTTC
17,TRBV6-2/TRBV6-3,.,TRBJ2-3,CASSYPLGRASTDTQYF,TGTGCCAGCAGTTACCCCCTGGGGAGAGCTAGCACAGATACGCAGTATTTT
12,TRBV27,.,TRBJ1-6,CASCDWDSPLHF,TGTGCCAGCTGCGACTGGGATTCACCCCTCCACTTT
16,TRBV15,TRBD2,TRBJ2-7,CATSSFLAGNTYEQYF,TGTGCCACCAGCAGCTTCTTAGCGGGAAACACCTACGAGCAGTACTTC
17,TRBV7-9,TRBD1,TRBJ2-3,CASSLPIGTGRTDTQYF,TGTGCCAGCAGCTTACCCATCGGGACAGGACGCACAGATACGCAGTATTTT
15,TRBV15,.,TRBJ1-1,CATSRAGVGNTEAFF,TGTGCCACCAGCAGAGCCGGGGTTGGGAACACTGAAGCTTTCTTT
10,TRBV20-1,.,TRBJ2-5,CSAPQETQYF,TGCAGTGCCCCACAAGAGACCCAGTACTTC
16,TRBV6-1,TRBD1,TRBJ2-3,CASSVGTGGGTDTQYF,TGTGCCAGCAGTGTCGGGACAGGGGGCGGAACAGATACGCAGTATTTT
15,TRBV29-1,.,TRBJ1-1,CSVEGRGSANTEAFF,TGCAGCGTTGAAGGACGAGGCAGTGCGAACACTGAAGCTTTCTTT
15,TRBV5-1,TRBD2,TRBJ2-7,CASSFFSGVTYEQYF,TGCGCCAGCAGCTTCTTTAGCGGGGTAACCTACGAGCAGTACTTC
12,TRBV28,.,TRBJ2-7,CASSFPSYEQYF,TGTGCCAGCAGTTTTCCCAGCTACGAGCAGTACTTC
15,TRBV27,TRBD1,TRBJ1-1,CASSSAGTGSTEAFF,TGTGCCAGCAGTTCCGCCGGGACAGGGAGCACTGAAGCTTTCTTT